The 25 T cell receptor beta chains in this list originate from one sample, sequenced in a study of shared T cell receptors in the human thymus. Profiling relied on immunoSEQ multiplex PCR, and the TCRdb table lists in-frame clones only, not all of them. The sample has hundreds of thousands of clones; approximately 87% are singletons. The sample was also linked to a second study, of human thymus T cells.

The sample comprised thymocytes. Receptors were obtained from a boy less than two years old with a congenital heart defect.

This clone was recorded once. The chain couples TRBV12-5 to TRBJ2-7; maybe TRBD1 (6 bases). The germline V gene has CDR1 LGHNT and CDR2 FRNRAP. The CDR3 consists of 17 residues. V shed 1 base and J shed 7 bases, with 23 bases lying between them. CDR3 nucleotides: TGTGCTAGTGGTTTGGGATTCATCCGGGACACTAAGGGAGAGCAGTACTTC. The encoded protein is CASGLGFIRDTKGEQYF.

The V and J genes are TRBV10-3 and TRBJ1-2; TRBD1 aligns across 7 bases. CDR1 and CDR2 (germline): ENHRY, SYGVKD. With 4 bases clipped from V and 2 bases from J, the junction kept 7 bases outside the gene matches. The CDR3 sequence is 15 residues long. The DNA for the CDR3 is TGTGCCATCAGTGGGAGCAGGGGGAAAAACTATGGCTACACCTTC. It yields the protein CAISGSRGKNYGYTF.

This clone was seen a handful of times. The chain couples TRBV10-3 to TRBJ1-1; 7 nucleotides agree with TRBD1. This CDR3 has 19 amino acids. CDR1 and CDR2 (germline): ENHRY, SYGVKD. V trimming: 0 bases; J trimming: 0 bases; junction bases outside the gene matches: 13. The CDR3 reads CAISESSPGQMEMNTEAFF. CDR3 in DNA: TGTGCCATCAGTGAGTCGTCCCCGGGACAGATGGAGATGAACACTGAAGCTTTCTTT.

The CDR3 loop reads CASGLETGTATGELFF. The CDR3 DNA reads TGTGCTAGTGGTTTGGAGACAGGAACCGCCACCGGGGAGCTGTTTTTT. The J gene is TRBJ2-2, the V gene TRBV12-5; D is possibly TRBD1 (6 bases). The germline V gene encodes CDR1 LGHNT and CDR2 FRNRAP. CDR3 length: 16 residues. Trimming cost V 1 base and J 4 bases, with 13 bases left between them.

The V and J genes are TRBV13 and TRBJ1-1; 7 nucleotides align to TRBD1. Germline-derived CDR1 and CDR2 are PRHDT and FYEKMQ (reference sequence). V dropped 4 bases and J dropped 5; count of bases not matched to a gene: 10. The CDR3 has 15 residues. The CDR3 sequence is CASSSRPTGVTEAFF. CDR3 nucleotides: TGTGCCAGCAGCTCCCGACCTACAGGGGTGACTGAAGCTTTCTTT.

This clone showed up just a few times. The chain links TRBV25-1 to TRBJ2-1; D is unresolved. V gave up 2 bases and J gave up 9 bases, with 14 bases separating them. The CDR3 consists of 14 residues. The germline gives CDR1 MGHDK, CDR2 SYGVNS. CDR3 protein: CASSENRTGFEQFF. The CDR3 DNA sequence: TGTGCCAGCAGTGAAAACCGAACCGGGTTTGAGCAGTTCTTC.

The chain links TRBV6-6 to TRBJ2-1; D perhaps matches TRBD2 (6 bases). V dropped 5 bases and J dropped 0 bases, with 14 bases sitting between them. The length of the CDR3 is 16 residues. Per the germline V gene, CDR1 is MNHNY and CDR2 is SVGAGI (reference sequence). CDR3 sequence (DNA): TGTGCCAGCAGTCCCAGTGGAGCGGGCTCCTACAATGAGCAGTTCTTC. Protein product: CASSPSGAGSYNEQFF.

The J gene is TRBJ1-5, the V gene TRBV28, with D possibly being TRBD1 (5 bases). Germline CDR1 MDHEN, CDR2 SYDVKM. V lost 3 bases to trimming and J lost 0 bases, with 21 bases between them. The CDR3 is made up of 19 amino acids. CDR3 sequence (DNA): TGTGCCAGCAGTTTCCGGGCCAGGGAGGACGATAATAGCAATCAGCCCCAGCATTTT. As protein: CASSFRAREDDNSNQPQHF.

This rearrangement joins TRBV12-5 to TRBJ2-2, with TRBD2 identical over 10 bases. Germline loops: CDR1 LGHNT, CDR2 FRNRAP. The length of the CDR3 is 15 residues. Trimming cost V 3 bases and J 6 bases; bases outside gene matches: 4. CDR3 loop: CASGFDSGRPGELFF. The CDR3 nucleotides are TGTGCTAGTGGTTTTGATAGCGGGAGGCCCGGGGAGCTGTTTTTT.

The V and J genes are TRBV6-1 and TRBJ1-1, with 12 positions matching TRBD1. The CDR3 runs 14 residues. The V segment lost 6 bases and the J segment 6 bases; nucleotides outside the gene matches: 5. Germline V lookup: CDR1 MNHNS, CDR2 SASEGT. The DNA of the CDR3 is TGTGCCAGCAGGAAGGGACAGGGGGCTCCTGAAGCTTTCTTT. Its translation: CASRKGQGAPEAFF.

The V gene is TRBV6-5, the J gene TRBJ1-4, with 8 bases aligning to TRBD1. Germline V gene lookup returns CDR1 MNHEY and CDR2 SVGAGI. The CDR3 contains 15 residues. The junction had 11 bases not matched to a gene; V was cut back by 6 bases and J by 8 bases. The CDR3 is CASSDRGHRKEKLFF. As DNA, the CDR3 is TGTGCCAGCAGCGACAGGGGTCATCGTAAGGAAAAACTGTTTTTT.

V is TRBV6-4 and J is TRBJ2-1; 7 bases fit TRBD2. The CDR3 totals 16 residues. Germline CDR1 is MRHNA and CDR2 is SNTAGT. The V segment lost 4 bases and the J segment 2 bases; nucleotides outside the gene matches: 8. The DNA for the CDR3 is TGTGCCAGCAGTGGTGGTGCGGGAGCCCCCTACAATGAGCAGTTCTTC. Encoded protein: CASSGGAGAPYNEQFF.

This rearrangement joins TRBV5-4 to TRBJ1-5, with D possibly matching TRBD1 (5 bases). The CDR3 is 14 residues long. The germline V gene encodes CDR1 SGHNT and CDR2 YYREEE (reference sequence). Trimming took off 4 bases at V and 4 bases at J, with 12 bases between the two ends. The CDR3 sequence is CASSDGAGNQPQHF. The DNA of the CDR3 is TGTGCCAGCAGCGATGGGGCGGGGAATCAGCCCCAGCATTTT.

The J gene is TRBJ1-4, the V gene TRBV5-1; a weak D match, TRBD1 (5 bases). CDR1 and CDR2 (germline): SGHRS, YFSETQ. The CDR3 totals 12 residues. With 3 bases removed from V and 8 bases from J, the gap between germline ends came to 8 bases. The CDR3 spells CASSWGGEKLFF. The CDR3 DNA sequence: TGCGCCAGCAGCTGGGGGGGGGAAAAACTGTTTTTT.

V and J are TRBV10-3 and TRBJ1-2, with TRBD1 identical over 8 bases. V shed 11 bases and J 6 bases; nucleotides not matched to a gene: 8. From germline, CDR1 is ENHRY and CDR2 SYGVKD. There are 12 residues in the CDR3. In DNA, the CDR3 is TGTGCCGCGCAGGGGGCTCTGAATGGCTACACCTTC. Its protein is CAAQGALNGYTF.

V and J are TRBV28 and TRBJ1-6; TRBD1 agrees at 10 bases. The J segment lost 6 bases and the V segment lost 6 bases, leaving 5 bases of the junction unmatched. The CDR3 is 15 residues long. CDR1 is MDHEN, CDR2 SYDVKM, per germline. The CDR3 DNA reads as TGTGCCAGCAGCCCCAGACAGGGGGCTAATTCACCCCTCCACTTT. Residues: CASSPRQGANSPLHF.

This chain joins TRBV30 and TRBJ2-5; maybe TRBD1 (6 bases). V was shortened by 2 bases and J by 3 bases, with 22 bases between the two germline ends. Germline V CDR1 and CDR2: GTSNPN, SVGIG (reference sequence). The CDR3 runs 17 residues. The CDR3 nucleotides read TGTGCCTGGAGTAGGGGGAATAGAAGAGGATCAGAAGAGACCCAGTACTTC. Translating gives CAWSRGNRRGSEETQYF.

The rearrangement uses TRBV5-3 and TRBJ2-7, with D perhaps TRBD2 (5 bases). TRBV5-3 is identified as an open reading frame with a role that is uncertain. CDR3 length: 13 residues. The V end lost 4 bases, the J end lost 3 bases, and 11 bases lay between the germline ends. CDR3 in amino acids: CARSRLQSYEQYF. As DNA, the CDR3 is TGTGCCAGAAGCAGACTACAGAGCTACGAGCAGTACTTC.

The chain carries TRBV28 and TRBJ2-7, with 9 bases fitting TRBD1. The CDR3 length is 21 residues. Per germline, CDR1 MDHEN and CDR2 SYDVKM. V shed 2 bases, J shed 2 bases, and the junction held 22 bases outside the gene matches. The CDR3 region has the DNA TGTGCCAGCAGTTTAAGGACAGGGGAGGGAGTTCGGCCGATGGGGGCCTACGAGCAGTACTTC. This codes for CASSLRTGEGVRPMGAYEQYF.

This chain connects TRBV15 to TRBJ2-1, with TRBD2 as a possible D gene (5 bases). There are 16 residues in the CDR3. V was cut by 0 bases and J by 3 bases, with 12 bases left in between. Germline V gives CDR1 LNHNV, CDR2 YYDKDF (reference sequence). Written as DNA, the CDR3 is TGTGCCACCAGCAGAGATCGGGGATCGGGCTACAATGAGCAGTTCTTC. Translating gives CATSRDRGSGYNEQFF.

J is TRBJ2-7 and V is TRBV5-4; D may be TRBD2 (7 bases). CDR3 size: 16 residues. The V gene's germline CDR1 is SGHNT and CDR2 YYREEE (reference sequence). V was cut by 4 bases and J by 3 bases, with 20 bases left in between. The CDR3 sequence is CASSPKSGAGDYEQYF. DNA of the CDR3: TGTGCCAGCAGCCCTAAATCAGGGGCGGGGGACTACGAGCAGTACTTC.

The chain combines TRBV28 with TRBJ2-7, with D tentatively TRBD2 (5 bases). Germline CDR1 reads MDHEN; CDR2 reads SYDVKM. This CDR3 has 14 residues. Trimming left V 3 bases short and J 2 bases short, with 11 bases between. The CDR3 loop is CASSFGGRTYEQYF. The CDR3 nucleotides read TGTGCCAGCAGTTTCGGCGGGCGAACCTACGAGCAGTACTTC.

CDR3 DNA: TGTGCCAGCAGCTCTTCTCCGGGACAGGGTCTAAATGGCTACACCTTC. Translated: CASSSSPGQGLNGYTF. The chain links TRBV7-4 to TRBJ1-2, with 9 bases lining up with TRBD1. The CDR3 has 16 amino acids. Germline CDR1 is SGHVT and CDR2 is SQSDAQ. V was pared by 4 bases and J by 6 bases, with 12 bases of the junction left unmatched.

This clone was detected only once. The V call is TRBV28, the J call TRBJ1-4, with D hard to call. The germline CDR1 and CDR2 sequences are MDHEN and SYDVKM. The CDR3 is 15 residues long. The V gene lost 5 bases and the J gene lost 8 bases, with 18 bases spanning the gap. The CDR3 sequence is CASSPRWEGGEKLFF. As DNA, the CDR3 is TGTGCCAGCAGTCCACGATGGGAGGGTGGGGAAAAACTGTTTTTT. Based on the CDR3 plus reference TRBV28 and TRBJ1-4, the full variable domain is DVKVTQSSRYLVKRTGEKVFLECVQDMDHENMFWYRQDPGLGLRLIYFSYDVKMKEKGDIPEGYSVSREKKERFSLILESASTNQTSMYLCASSPRWEGGEKLFFGSGTQLSVL.

This sequence joins TRBV15 and TRBJ2-3, with TRBD1 identical over 7 bases. Germline V lookup: CDR1 LNHNV, CDR2 YYDKDF (reference sequence). This CDR3 has 15 residues. V shed 3 bases and J 0 bases; nucleotides not matched to a gene: 3. This chain's CDR3 is CATSSLQGSTDTQYF. In DNA, the CDR3 is TGTGCCACCAGCAGTCTACAGGGGAGCACAGATACGCAGTATTTT.